This TCR beta chain originates from a study of beta chain features in type 1 diabetes. Study observations and caveats: HLA influence on TCRB rearrangement stayed unresolved here. Compared with healthy donors, patients appeared to share more similar naive, central memory and regulatory TCRB repertoires. In every one of the four CD4+ subsets, TCRB CDR3s were moderately but significantly shorter in Type 1 diabetes patients.

This clone occurred a few times. The antigen remains undetermined. One heparinised draw, averaging roughly 0.12 L, was taken per donor. CD4+ cells of the naive, central memory, regulatory and stem cell-like memory types were sorted via CD45RO/CCR7/CD25/CD127/CD95/CD27. With V trimmed by 6 bases and J by 12 bases, 7 bases remained unmatched. Germline lookup yields CDR1 MDHEN and CDR2 SYDVKM. The CDR3 is made up of 14 amino acids. Since all of the isolated RNA was reverse transcribed, expressed TCRB transcripts were what got sequenced. Here immunoSEQ multiplex PCR was the method, and the copy in TCRdb shows in-frame clones only, minus some. The sample holds roughly 350,000 clones, over 9% seen once.

The material sequenced was central memory CD4+ T cells from blood. This clonotype was sampled from a man aged 25 to 40 with type 1 diabetes. The V and J genes are TRBV28 and TRBJ2-1, with 14 nucleotides matching TRBD2. Here the CDR3 DNA reads TGTGCCAGCAGCCCGGGACTAGCGGGAGTAGGGCAGTTCTTC. Residues: CASSPGLAGVGQFF.